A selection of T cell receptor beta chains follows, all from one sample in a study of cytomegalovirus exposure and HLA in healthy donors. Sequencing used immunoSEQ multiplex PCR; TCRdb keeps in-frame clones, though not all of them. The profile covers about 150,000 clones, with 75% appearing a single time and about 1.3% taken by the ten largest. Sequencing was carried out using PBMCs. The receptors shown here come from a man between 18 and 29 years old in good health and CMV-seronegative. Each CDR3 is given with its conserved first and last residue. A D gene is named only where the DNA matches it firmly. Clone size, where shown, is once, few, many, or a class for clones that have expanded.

TGTGCCAGCAGGGCCCTGGCAACTAATGAAAAACTGTTTTTT | CASRALATNEKLFF | TRBJ1-4 | . | TRBV27 | .
TGCGCCAGCAGCCGTTGGGCAGGTGACTACGAGCAGTACTTC | CASSRWAGDYEQYF | TRBJ2-7 | . | TRBV5-1 | .
TGTTCCAGCAGCTCCACGGGGTCTACCTACGAGCAGTACTTC | CSSSSTGSTYEQYF | TRBJ2-7 | . | TRBV7-9 | few
TGTGCCAGCCCACCCGAGGACAGGGTTCTGAACACTGAAGCTTTCTTT | CASPPEDRVLNTEAFF | TRBJ1-1 | TRBD1 | TRBV28 | .
TGTGCCAGCACCTTAGGAGCTCTAGCGGGAGTAGATGAGCAGTTCTTC | CASTLGALAGVDEQFF | TRBJ2-1 | TRBD2 | TRBV27 | .
TGCGCCAGCAGCCAAGATTCCGGACAGGGTCGCGGCTACACCTTC | CASSQDSGQGRGYTF | TRBJ1-2 | TRBD1 | TRBV4-3 | .
TGTGCCTGGAGTCAACCCGGGACAGGGGTGGGGGGCACCTTC | CAWSQPGTGVGGTF | TRBJ1-2 | TRBD1 | TRBV30 | .
TGTGCCAGCAGCGTAGAAGCGGGAGGCCTCACAGATACGCAGTATTTT | CASSVEAGGLTDTQYF | TRBJ2-3 | TRBD2 | TRBV9 | .
TGTGCCAGCAGCCGACTAGCGGGAGACGACACCGGGGAGCTGTTTTTT | CASSRLAGDDTGELFF | TRBJ2-2 | TRBD2 | TRBV6-4 | once
TGTGCCAGCAGCTTAAGACTAGCGGGGGGCGGCACAGATACGCAGTATTTT | CASSLRLAGGGTDTQYF | TRBJ2-3 | TRBD2 | TRBV7-2 | .
TGTGCCACCAGCAGAGATTCGACTAGCGGGAGTAGTGAGCAGTTCTTC | CATSRDSTSGSSEQFF | TRBJ2-1 | TRBD2 | TRBV15 | few
TGTTCCAGCAGCCAGGGTGGGAACGAGCAGTACTTC | CSSSQGGNEQYF | TRBJ2-7 | . | TRBV7-9 | .
TGTGCCAGCAGTTTATCGCCAGGTAGTTTCACTGAAGCTTTCTTT | CASSLSPGSFTEAFF | TRBJ1-1 | . | TRBV27 | .
TGCAGTGCCCCGACTAGCGGACAGTTCTTC | CSAPTSGQFF | TRBJ2-1 | TRBD2 | TRBV20-1 | .
TGTGCAAGTCGCTTAGCCTCCGGGACTAGCGGGAGCTCCACTCCTTCCTACAATGAGCAGTTCTTC | CASRLASGTSGSSTPSYNEQFF | TRBJ2-1 | . | TRBV12-2 | .
TGTGCCAGCAGAGGGGGACTAGCGGCCGGGGAGCTGTTTTTT | CASRGGLAAGELFF | TRBJ2-2 | TRBD2 | TRBV2 | few
TGCGCCAGCAGACCTCATCAGGGAAGGGGGAACACTGAAGCTTTCTTT | CASRPHQGRGNTEAFF | TRBJ1-1 | . | TRBV5-1 | .
TGTGCCAGCAGTTTATCGGGACAGGGGGCTATCGAGCAGTACTTC | CASSLSGQGAIEQYF | TRBJ2-7 | TRBD1 | TRBV27 | .
TGTGCCAGTAGTCTTCTGACTAGGAATGAGCAGTTCTTC | CASSLLTRNEQFF | TRBJ2-1 | . | TRBV19 | few
TGTGCCAGCAGTTACAGTAACTTCAATGAGCAGTTCTTC | CASSYSNFNEQFF | TRBJ2-1 | . | TRBV6-6 | .
TGTGCCAGCAGCTTAAGCCTAGCAAGGGAGCTGTTTTTT | CASSLSLARELFF | TRBJ2-2 | . | TRBV11-2 | few
TGTGCCAGCAGCTTAGGCCTAGGCGGGCACTCCTACAATGAGCAGTTCTTC | CASSLGLGGHSYNEQFF | TRBJ2-1 | . | TRBV11-2 | .